Listed here is a single T cell receptor (beta chain). The data derive from a study of blood T cell repertoires in COVID-19. Using immunoSEQ multiplex PCR, the repertoire was profiled, and TCRdb retains in-frame clones only, with some absent. The profile covers 150,000 or so clones, with roughly 90% appearing a single time and 7% taken by the ten largest. The CDR3 length is 15 residues. Trimming left V 4 bases short and J 13 bases short, with 23 bases between. Germline loops: CDR1 MNHEY, CDR2 SVGAGI. The sequencing input was PBMCs or T cells enriched from blood (not recorded which). The origin of this receptor is a woman aged 45-60 years who had recovered from COVID-19. The J gene is TRBJ2-4, the V gene TRBV6-5; the D gene is possibly TRBD2 (6 bases). This CDR3 is CASSFGPGERVSQYF. CDR3 coding DNA: TGTGCCAGCAGTTTTGGTCCGGGGGAGAGGGTATCACAGTACTTC.